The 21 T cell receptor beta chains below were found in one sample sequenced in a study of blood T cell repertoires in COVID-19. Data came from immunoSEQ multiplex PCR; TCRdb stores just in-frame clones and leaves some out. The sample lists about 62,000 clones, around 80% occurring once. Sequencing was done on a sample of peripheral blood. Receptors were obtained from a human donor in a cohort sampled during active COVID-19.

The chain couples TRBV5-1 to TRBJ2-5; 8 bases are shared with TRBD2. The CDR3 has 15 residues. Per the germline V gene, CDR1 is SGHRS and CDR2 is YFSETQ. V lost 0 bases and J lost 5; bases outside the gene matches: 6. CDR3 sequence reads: CASSLAPGGTETQYF. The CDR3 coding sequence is TGCGCCAGCAGCTTGGCCCCGGGAGGGACGGAGACCCAGTACTTC.

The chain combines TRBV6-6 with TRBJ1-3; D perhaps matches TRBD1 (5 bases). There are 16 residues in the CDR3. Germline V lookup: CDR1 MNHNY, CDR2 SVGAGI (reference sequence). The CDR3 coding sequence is TGTGCTGCGGGGGGGGTTTCGGGGAGCTCTGGAAACACCATATATTTT. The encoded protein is CAAGGVSGSSGNTIYF.

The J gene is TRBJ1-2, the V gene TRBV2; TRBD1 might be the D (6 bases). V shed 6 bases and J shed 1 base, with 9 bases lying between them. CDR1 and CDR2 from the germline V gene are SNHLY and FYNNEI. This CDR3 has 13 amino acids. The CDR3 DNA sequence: TGTGCCAGCAGCCTACAGGGTAACTATGGCTACACCTTC. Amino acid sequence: CASSLQGNYGYTF.

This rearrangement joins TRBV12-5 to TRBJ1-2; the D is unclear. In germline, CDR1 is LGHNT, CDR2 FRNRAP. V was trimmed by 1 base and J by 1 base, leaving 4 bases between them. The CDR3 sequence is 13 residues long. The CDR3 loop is CASGLGSNYGYTF. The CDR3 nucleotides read TGTGCTAGTGGTTTGGGCAGTAACTATGGCTACACCTTC.

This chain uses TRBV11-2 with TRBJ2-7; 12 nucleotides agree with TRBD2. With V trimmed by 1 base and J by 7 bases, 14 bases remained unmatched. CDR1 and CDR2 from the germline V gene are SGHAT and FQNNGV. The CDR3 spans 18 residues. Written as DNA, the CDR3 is TGTGCCAGCAGCTTAGCCAGGGGGCGCTTTGGACTAGCGGGGGAGCAGTACTTC. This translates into CASSLARGRFGLAGEQYF.

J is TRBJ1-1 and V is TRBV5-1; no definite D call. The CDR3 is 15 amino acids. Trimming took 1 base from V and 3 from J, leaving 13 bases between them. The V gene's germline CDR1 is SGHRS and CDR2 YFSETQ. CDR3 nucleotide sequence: TGCGCCAGCAGCTTGTTCAGTGAGGGATACACTGAAGCTTTCTTT. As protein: CASSLFSEGYTEAFF.

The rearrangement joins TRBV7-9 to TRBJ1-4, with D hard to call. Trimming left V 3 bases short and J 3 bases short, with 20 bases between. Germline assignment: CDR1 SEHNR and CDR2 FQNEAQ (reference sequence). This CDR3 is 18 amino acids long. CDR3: CASSFGGSVYMANEKLFF. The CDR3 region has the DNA TGTGCCAGCAGCTTCGGAGGGTCTGTTTATATGGCTAATGAAAAACTGTTTTTT.

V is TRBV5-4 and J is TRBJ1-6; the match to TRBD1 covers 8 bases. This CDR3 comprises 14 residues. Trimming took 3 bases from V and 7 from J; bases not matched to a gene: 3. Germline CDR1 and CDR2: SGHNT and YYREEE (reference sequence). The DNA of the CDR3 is TGTGCCAGCAGCTATCAGGGGGCAAATTCACCCCTCCACTTT. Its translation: CASSYQGANSPLHF.

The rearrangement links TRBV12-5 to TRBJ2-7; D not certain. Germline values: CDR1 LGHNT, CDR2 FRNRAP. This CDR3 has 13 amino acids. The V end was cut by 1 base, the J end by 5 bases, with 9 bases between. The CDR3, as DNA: TGTGCTAGTGGTTTGGCCTTAGTGGACGAGCAGTACTTC. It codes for CASGLALVDEQYF.

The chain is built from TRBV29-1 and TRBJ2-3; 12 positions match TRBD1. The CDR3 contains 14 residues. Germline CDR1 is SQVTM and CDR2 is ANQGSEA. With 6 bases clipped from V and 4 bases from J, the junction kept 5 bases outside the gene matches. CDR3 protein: CSVGGTGGSDTQYF. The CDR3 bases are TGCAGCGTGGGGGGGACAGGGGGCTCAGATACGCAGTATTTT.

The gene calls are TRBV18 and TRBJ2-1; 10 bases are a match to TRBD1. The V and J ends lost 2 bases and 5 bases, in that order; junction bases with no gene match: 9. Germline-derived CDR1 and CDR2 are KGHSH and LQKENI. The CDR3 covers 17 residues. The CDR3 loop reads CASSPLRGQGRNNEQFF. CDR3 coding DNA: TGTGCCAGCTCACCATTACGGGGACAGGGGAGAAACAATGAGCAGTTCTTC.

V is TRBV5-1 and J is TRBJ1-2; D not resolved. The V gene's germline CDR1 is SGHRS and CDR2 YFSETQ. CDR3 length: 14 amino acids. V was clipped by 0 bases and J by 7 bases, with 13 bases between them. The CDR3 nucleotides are TGCGCCAGCAGCTTGGATCGGGATAGAGGTGGCTACACCTTC. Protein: CASSLDRDRGGYTF.

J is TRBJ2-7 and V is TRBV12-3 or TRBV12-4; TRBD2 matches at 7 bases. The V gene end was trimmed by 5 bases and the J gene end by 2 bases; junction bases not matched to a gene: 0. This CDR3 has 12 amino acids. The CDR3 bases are TGTGCCAGCAGTCGGGGGGCCTACGAGCAGTACTTC. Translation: CASSRGAYEQYF.

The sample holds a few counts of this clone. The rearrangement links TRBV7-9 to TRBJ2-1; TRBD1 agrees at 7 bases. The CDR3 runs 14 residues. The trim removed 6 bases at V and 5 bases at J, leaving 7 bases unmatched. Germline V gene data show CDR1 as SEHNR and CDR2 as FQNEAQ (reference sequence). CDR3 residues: CASRSTGSDNEQFF. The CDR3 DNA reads TGTGCCAGCAGATCGACAGGGTCGGACAATGAGCAGTTCTTC. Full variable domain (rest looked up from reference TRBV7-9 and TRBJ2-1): DTGVSQNPRHKITKRGQNVTFRCDPISEHNRLYWYRQTLGQGPEFLTYFQNEAQLEKSRLLSDRFSAERPKGSFSTLEIQRTEQGDSAMYLCASRSTGSDNEQFFGPGTRLTVL.

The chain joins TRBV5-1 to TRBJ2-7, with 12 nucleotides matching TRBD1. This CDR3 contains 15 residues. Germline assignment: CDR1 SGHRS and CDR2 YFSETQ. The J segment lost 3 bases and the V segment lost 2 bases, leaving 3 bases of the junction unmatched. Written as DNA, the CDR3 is TGCGCCAGCAGCTTCTGGGACAGGGGGCACTACGAGCAGTACTTC. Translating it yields CASSFWDRGHYEQYF.

CDR3 nucleotide sequence: TGTGCCAGCAGCCGAGAGGGACAGAACTATGGCTACACCTTC. Its protein is CASSREGQNYGYTF. The chain links TRBV4-2 to TRBJ1-2, with 7 positions matching TRBD1. From germline, CDR1 is LGHNA and CDR2 YNFKEQ. The CDR3 extends over 14 amino acids. J was trimmed by 2 bases and V by 4 bases; bases with no gene match: 4.

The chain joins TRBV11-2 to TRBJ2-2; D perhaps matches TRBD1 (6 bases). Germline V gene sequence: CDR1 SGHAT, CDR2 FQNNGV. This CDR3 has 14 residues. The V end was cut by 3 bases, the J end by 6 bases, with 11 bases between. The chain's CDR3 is CASSFARGSGELFF. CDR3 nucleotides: TGTGCCAGCAGCTTCGCTAGGGGGTCCGGGGAGCTGTTTTTT. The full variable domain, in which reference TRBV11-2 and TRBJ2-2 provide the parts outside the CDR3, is EAGVAQSPRYKIIEKRQSVAFWCNPISGHATLYWYQQILGQGPKLLIQFQNNGVVDDSQLPKDRFSAERLKGVDSTLKIQPAKLEDSAVYLCASSFARGSGELFFGEGSRLTVL.

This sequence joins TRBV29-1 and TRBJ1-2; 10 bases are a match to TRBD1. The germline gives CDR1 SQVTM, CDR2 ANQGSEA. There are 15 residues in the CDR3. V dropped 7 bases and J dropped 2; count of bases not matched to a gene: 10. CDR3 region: CSATDPGQGNYGYTF. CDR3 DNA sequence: TGCAGCGCCACGGACCCGGGACAGGGGAACTATGGCTACACCTTC. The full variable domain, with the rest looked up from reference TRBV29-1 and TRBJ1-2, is SAVISQKPSRDICQRGTSLTIQCQVDSQVTMMFWYRQQPGQSLTLIATANQGSEATYESGFVIDKFPISRPNLTFSTLTVSNMSPEDSSIYLCSATDPGQGNYGYTFGSGTRLTVV.

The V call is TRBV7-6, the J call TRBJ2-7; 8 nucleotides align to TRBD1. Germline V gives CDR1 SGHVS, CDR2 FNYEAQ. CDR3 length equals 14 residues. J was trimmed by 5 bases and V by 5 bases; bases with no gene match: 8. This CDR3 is CASSPRTGIHEQYF. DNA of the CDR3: TGTGCCAGCAGCCCCCGGACAGGGATACACGAGCAGTACTTC.

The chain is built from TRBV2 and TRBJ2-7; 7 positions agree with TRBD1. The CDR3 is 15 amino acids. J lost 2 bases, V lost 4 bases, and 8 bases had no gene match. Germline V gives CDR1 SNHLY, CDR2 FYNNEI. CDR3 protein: CASSGQGALTYEQYF. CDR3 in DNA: TGTGCCAGCAGTGGACAGGGCGCGCTTACCTACGAGCAGTACTTC.

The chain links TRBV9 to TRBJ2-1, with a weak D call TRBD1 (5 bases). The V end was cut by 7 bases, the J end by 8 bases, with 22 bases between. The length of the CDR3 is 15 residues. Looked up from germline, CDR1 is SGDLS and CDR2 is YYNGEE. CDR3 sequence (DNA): TGTGCCAGCGATGGTGGGGCAGGGATCGTGGATGAGCAGTTCTTC. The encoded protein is CASDGGAGIVDEQFF.